This entry describes one T cell receptor beta chain. The sample belongs to a study of blood T cells in healthy people across ages. PCR was performed a second time for about 7 to 11 cycles using a sample-barcoded 5' primer and a J-beta primer mix. TCRdb used MiXCR to reprocess the 5' RACE reads, holding one entry per CDR3 protein. The sample includes some 900,000 distinct CDR3 sequences, roughly 48% of them seen just once. The receptor was isolated from a man aged 25 to 40 in good health. The sequencing input was blood.

This CDR3 is CASSPGIASYNEQFF. The CDR3 DNA is TGTGCCAGCAGCCCAGGGATTGCCTCCTACAATGAGCAGTTCTTC. The chain joins TRBV12-3 or TRBV12-4 to TRBJ2-1; tentatively, D is TRBD1 (5 bases). The CDR3 contains 15 residues. The V gene lost 6 bases and the J gene lost 0 bases, with 12 bases spanning the gap.